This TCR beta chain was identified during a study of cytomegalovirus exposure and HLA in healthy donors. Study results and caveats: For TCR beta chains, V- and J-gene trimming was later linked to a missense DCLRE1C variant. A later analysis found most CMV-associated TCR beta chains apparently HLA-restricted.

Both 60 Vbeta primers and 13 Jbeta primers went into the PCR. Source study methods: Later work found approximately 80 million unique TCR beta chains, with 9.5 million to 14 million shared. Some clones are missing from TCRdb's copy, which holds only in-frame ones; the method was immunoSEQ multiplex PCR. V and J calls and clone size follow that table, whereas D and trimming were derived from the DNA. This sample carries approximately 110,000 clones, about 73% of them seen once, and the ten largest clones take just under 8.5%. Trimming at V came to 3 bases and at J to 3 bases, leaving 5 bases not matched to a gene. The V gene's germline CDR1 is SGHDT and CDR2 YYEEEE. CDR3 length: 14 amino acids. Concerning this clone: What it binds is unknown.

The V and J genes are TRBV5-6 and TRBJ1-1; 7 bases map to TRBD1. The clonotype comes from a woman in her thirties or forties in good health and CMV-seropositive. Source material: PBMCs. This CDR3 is CASSSQGLYTEAFF. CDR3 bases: TGTGCCAGCAGCTCACAGGGGTTGTACACTGAAGCTTTCTTT. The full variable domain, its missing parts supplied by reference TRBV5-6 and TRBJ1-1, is DAGVTQSPTHLIKTRGQQVTLRCSPKSGHDTVSWYQQALGQGPQFIFQYYEEEERQRGNFPDRFSGHQFPNYSSELNVNALLLGDSALYLCASSSQGLYTEAFFGQGTRLTVV.